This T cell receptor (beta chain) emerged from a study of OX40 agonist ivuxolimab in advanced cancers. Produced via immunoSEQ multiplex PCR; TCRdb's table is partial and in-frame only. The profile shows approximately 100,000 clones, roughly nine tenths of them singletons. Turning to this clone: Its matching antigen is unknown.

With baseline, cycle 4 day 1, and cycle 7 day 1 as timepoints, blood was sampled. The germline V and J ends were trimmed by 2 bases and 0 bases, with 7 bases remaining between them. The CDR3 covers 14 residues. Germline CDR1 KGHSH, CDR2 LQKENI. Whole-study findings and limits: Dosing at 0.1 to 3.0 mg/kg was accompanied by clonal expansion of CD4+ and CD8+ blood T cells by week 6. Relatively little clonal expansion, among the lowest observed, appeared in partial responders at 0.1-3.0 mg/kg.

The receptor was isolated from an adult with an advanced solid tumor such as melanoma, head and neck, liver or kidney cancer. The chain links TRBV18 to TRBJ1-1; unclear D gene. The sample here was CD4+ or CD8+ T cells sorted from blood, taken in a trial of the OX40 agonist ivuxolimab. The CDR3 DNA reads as TGTGCCAGCTCACCAAAGGTCATGAACACTGAAGCTTTCTTT. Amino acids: CASSPKVMNTEAFF.